This T cell receptor beta chain was sequenced for a study of tumor-infiltrating lymphocytes in primary liver carcinoma. Study-wide results and caveats: Significantly greater top-250-clone fractions characterized tumors relative to blood (p = 0.039).

Germline-derived CDR1 and CDR2 are SGHTA and FQGTGA. The CDR3 runs to 18 residues. Unsorted bulk tissue, about 20-32 mg of it, served as the source for co-extraction of RNA and DNA. Starting material of 500 ng total RNA yielded TCR beta cDNA via a constant-region primer. What produced the TCR beta libraries was three nested multiplex PCR rounds using slightly modified ARM-PCR. TRBV1-TRBV30 forward primers paired with a C-beta reverse primer were used in the first two PCR rounds, which ran approximately 11 cycles each. In TCRdb, the multiplex PCR reads were re-called with MiXCR into one record per CDR3 protein. The data show 40,000 or so distinct CDR3 sequences, roughly 80% seen once. A single count supports this clonotype. As yet, its antigen is unknown. The junction and the germline gene differ at one end; a read error may be behind it.

The sequenced sample was tumor-adjacent normal liver tissue. The source of this sequence is a woman younger than 45 with primary liver carcinoma and hepatitis B virus infection. The V call is TRBV7-3, the J call TRBJ2-1; the match to TRBD2 covers 9 bases. CDR3 sequence: CASSIFFGAGGPYNKQFF. The CDR3 nucleotides read TGTGCCAGCAGCATATTCTTCGGAGCGGGAGGCCCTTACAATAAGCAGTTCTTC.